This T cell receptor beta chain derives from a study of a mutant IDH1 vaccine in newly diagnosed glioma. Time point of the sample: week 35, safety follow-up. The investigators gave 300 ug of mutant IDH1 20-mer peptide in each vaccine dose, together with topical imiquimod. Clones were read by immunoSEQ multiplex PCR, and TCRdb kept only the in-frame ones, dropping some. The data hold approximately 47,000 clones, with 85% to 90% observed a single time. Turning to this clone: Its target is unknown.

Unmatched junction bases numbered 9, after V lost 7 bases and J lost 2 bases. Per germline, CDR1 MNHNY and CDR2 SVGAGI (reference sequence). CDR3 size: 15 residues. The TCR was taken from a woman between 35 and 50 years old with glioma. The chain is built from TRBV6-6 and TRBJ2-7, with TRBD2 identical over 9 bases. The source was PBMCs, collected from a glioma patient whose treatment included an IDH1 peptide vaccine. The CDR3 protein is CASMRARGGTYEQYF. DNA for the CDR3: TGTGCCAGCATGAGAGCGCGGGGGGGGACCTACGAGCAGTACTTC.